Detailed here is one T cell receptor (beta chain). Its target is not known. Trimming left V 0 bases short and J 6 bases short, with 10 bases between. This CDR3 is built from 13 residues. Germline CDR1 and CDR2: SGHRS and YFSETQ. Deep was the level at which the assay was run. Here immunoSEQ multiplex PCR was the method, and the copy in TCRdb shows in-frame clones only, minus some. The data hold nearly 750,000 clones, with 72% observed a single time. This sample stems from a study of shared clonotypes between healthy human individuals. Findings of the study overall: In having few donors, the study represented limited genetic and exposure-history diversity. Generation probability values for non-shared clonotypes were lower than those for clonotypes shared by all four donors.

The sample was memory CD4+ T cells sorted from blood. Specified subset: CD45RA-negative fraction. This chain uses TRBV5-1 with TRBJ2-7, with a weak D call TRBD2 (6 bases). The sequence was obtained from a woman aged 25 to 39 in good health. CDR3 protein: CASSLEGGAEQYF. The DNA of the CDR3 is TGCGCCAGCAGCTTGGAAGGAGGGGCCGAGCAGTACTTC.